These 14 T cell receptor beta chains came from one sample sequenced in a study of breast tumors, draining lymph nodes, adjacent tissues. TCRdb used MiXCR to reprocess the multiplex PCR reads, holding one entry per CDR3 protein. The sample has 200,000 to 250,000 distinct CDR3 sequences, roughly a third seen once. Samples came from axillary lymph nodes draining the breast cancer. Sequences were obtained from axillary lymph node tissue. The receptors come from a female donor with breast cancer. Some clones in this sample may be carry-over from other donors' samples.

The rearrangement joins TRBV5-1 to TRBJ1-6, with a weak D call TRBD1 (5 bases). Germline CDR1 and CDR2: SGHRS and YFSETQ. Trimming cost V 4 bases and J 0 bases, with 14 bases left between them. CDR3 length: 17 amino acids. The CDR3 loop reads CASSRGDGSSYNSPLHF. The CDR3 bases are TGCGCCAGCAGCCGGGGGGACGGGAGCTCCTATAATTCACCCCTCCACTTT. The full variable domain, completed using reference TRBV5-1 and TRBJ1-6, is KAGVTQTPRYLIKTRGQQVTLSCSPISGHRSVSWYQQTPGQGLQFLFEYFSETQRNKGNFPGRFSGRQFSNSRSEMNVSTLELGDSALYLCASSRGDGSSYNSPLHFGNGTRLTVT.

This clonotype was detected ten times or more. One end of the junction is discordant with germline, which a read error may explain. This chain uses TRBV7-6 with TRBJ2-6; D is perhaps TRBD2 (5 bases). The CDR3 consists of 17 residues. Germline CDR1 and CDR2: SGHVS and FNYEAQ. The CDR3 DNA reads TGTGCCAGCAGCCTAGCTTTTGGGAGCTCTGGGGCCAACGTCCTGACTTTC. This sequence encodes CASSLAFGSSGANVLTF.

This clonotype was seen a single time. The rearrangement joins TRBV20-1 to TRBJ1-6, with D unclear. Germline V gene lookup returns CDR1 DFQATT and CDR2 SNEGSKA (reference sequence). Trimming removed 1 base at V and 10 bases at J, with 11 bases between. The CDR3 consists of 13 residues. In DNA, the CDR3 is TGCAGTGCTAGAGCTTCCTTTAACTCACCCCTCCACTTT. This gives the protein CSARASFNSPLHF.

J is TRBJ2-7 and V is TRBV7-6; weak D call: TRBD2 (7 bases). Germline values: CDR1 SGHVS, CDR2 FNYEAQ. This CDR3 spans 15 amino acids. The V and J ends lost 0 bases and 3 bases respectively, with 12 bases between them. The CDR3 region is CASSLAPGGLYEQYF. The CDR3 DNA is TGTGCCAGCAGCTTAGCACCGGGGGGCCTCTACGAGCAGTACTTC.

The sample holds many counts of this clonotype. The V and J genes are TRBV7-9 and TRBJ2-7; TRBD1 aligns across 10 bases. This CDR3 is built from 13 residues. Germline V lookup: CDR1 SEHNR, CDR2 FQNEAQ (reference sequence). The ends lost 6 bases at V and 5 bases at J; junction bases unmatched: 4. For the CDR3, the DNA is TGTGCCAGCAGTTGGGGACAGGGGAACGAGCAGTACTTC. It yields the protein CASSWGQGNEQYF.

This clonotype was found many times. The chain uses TRBV7-2 and TRBJ2-3; 9 bases agree with TRBD2. This CDR3 region has 19 residues. V dropped 2 bases and J dropped 2; count of bases not matched to a gene: 14. The germline V gene encodes CDR1 SGHTA and CDR2 FQGNSA. The CDR3: CASSLRLAVLLGPTDTQYF. The CDR3 DNA reads TGTGCCAGCAGCTTAAGACTAGCGGTCCTGCTCGGGCCCACAGATACGCAGTATTTT.

There are many counts of this clonotype. The V gene is TRBV6-5, the J gene TRBJ1-4; no reliable D call. The V end lost 7 bases, the J end lost 7 bases, and 16 bases lay between the germline ends. Per the germline V gene, CDR1 is MNHEY and CDR2 is SVGAGI. The CDR3 contains 14 residues. The CDR3 here is CASTTGGSGEKLFF. The CDR3 region has the DNA TGTGCCAGCACCACCGGCGGGTCGGGTGAAAAACTGTTTTTT.

In this sample, this clonotype turned up many times. This chain uses TRBV14 with TRBJ1-2, with a tentative D call TRBD1 (5 bases). Germline V lookup: CDR1 SGHDN, CDR2 FVKESK. The CDR3 runs 13 residues. V shed 2 bases and J shed 4 bases, with 8 bases lying between them. CDR3 amino acids: CASSQRGGYGYTF. CDR3 nucleotides: TGTGCCAGCAGCCAAAGGGGAGGCTATGGCTACACCTTC.

This clonotype was picked up many times. One base away lies a much larger clone, so this may be a sequencing read error. The chain has TRBV20-1 and TRBJ2-1; either TRBD1 or TRBD2 may supply D (6 bases each). The CDR3 contains 17 residues. CDR1 DFQATT and CDR2 SNEGSKA come from the germline V gene (reference sequence). V dropped 2 bases and J dropped 4 bases, with 21 bases sitting between them. CDR3 region: CSARHRGGGTGYNEQFF. The DNA for the CDR3 is TGCAGTGCTAGACATCGTGGGGGCGGGACTGGGTACAATGAGCAGTTCTTC.

This clonotype was counted many times. J is TRBJ2-5 and V is TRBV7-2; TRBD1 matches 8 bases. The length of the CDR3 is 15 residues. The germline V gene has CDR1 SGHTA and CDR2 FQGNSA. J was trimmed by 5 bases and V by 5 bases; bases with no gene match: 10. The CDR3 loop is CASSQWTGQGETQYF. The DNA for the CDR3 is TGTGCCAGCAGCCAATGGACAGGGCAAGGGGAGACCCAGTACTTC. Supplemented by reference TRBV7-2 and TRBJ2-5, the full variable domain reads GAGVSQSPSNKVTEKGKDVELRCDPISGHTALYWYRQSLGQGLEFLIYFQGNSAPDKSGLPSDRFSAERTGGSVSTLTIQRTQQEDSAVYLCASSQWTGQGETQYFGPGTRLLVL.

The chain joins TRBV20-1 to TRBJ2-5; D is ambiguous. Trimming stripped 4 bases from V and 5 bases from J, with 11 bases between. The CDR3 is made up of 12 amino acids. CDR1 is DFQATT, CDR2 SNEGSKA, per germline (reference sequence). CDR3 protein: CSANQEDETQYF. As DNA, the CDR3 is TGCAGTGCTAACCAGGAAGACGAGACCCAGTACTTC.

This clonotype has at least ten counts. This chain uses TRBV14 with TRBJ1-6; D is uncertain. The CDR3 consists of 13 residues. CDR1 and CDR2 (germline): SGHDN, FVKESK. V was shortened by 5 bases and J by 10 bases, with 12 bases between the two germline ends. The chain's CDR3 is CASSEAPRSPLHF. CDR3 DNA: TGTGCCAGCAGCGAAGCTCCAAGATCACCCCTCCACTTT.

This clonotype was seen a handful of times. It may be a read error: a sequence one base away is much more abundant. The J gene is TRBJ2-3, the V gene TRBV7-2; 8 bases align to TRBD2. The germline V gene encodes CDR1 SGHTA and CDR2 FQGNSA. CDR3 size: 17 residues. CDR3 region: CASSLVGGGGTTDPQYF. The CDR3 region has the DNA TGTGCCAGCAGCTTAGTAGGTGGCGGGGGGACCACAGATCCGCAGTATTTT.

This clonotype was seen many times. V and J are TRBV12-3 or TRBV12-4 and TRBJ2-2, with 10 bases lining up with TRBD2. The junction had 10 bases not matched to a gene; V was cut back by 1 base and J by 2 bases. CDR3 length equals 19 residues. Here the CDR3 reads CASSLGGWTSGGNTGELFF. CDR3 bases: TGTGCCAGCAGTTTAGGAGGTTGGACTAGCGGAGGCAACACCGGGGAGCTGTTTTTT.